This TCR beta chain was found in a study of cytomegalovirus exposure and HLA in healthy donors. Study findings and constraints: Overall, roughly 170 TCR beta chains were annotated as cytomegalovirus-associated. Earlier analysis found most TCR beta V segments productive about 87% or about 30% of the time. After further analysis at a later stage, 16,951 TCR beta sequences were associated with HLA alleles at 0.05 false discovery rate.

Primers for the PCR totalled 60 Vbeta and 13 Jbeta. The method was immunoSEQ multiplex PCR; TCRdb's version includes in-frame clones alone and lacks a portion of them. This table has around 190,000 clones, around nine tenths appearing once. Notes on this clone: The antigen remains unidentified.

The sample consisted of PBMCs. The sequence was collected from a woman in her late teens or twenties in good health and CMV-seronegative.

The CDR3: CATSARLEPNYGYTF. In nucleotides, the CDR3 is TGTGCCACCAGCGCGCGACTGGAGCCTAACTATGGCTACACCTTC. V gene TRBV15 combines with J gene TRBJ1-2; D remains ambiguous. The V gene lost 5 bases and the J gene lost 0 bases, with 13 bases spanning the gap. Germline values: CDR1 LNHNV, CDR2 YYDKDF (reference sequence). The CDR3 is made up of 15 amino acids.